The 11 T cell receptor beta chains given below trace back to one sample, sequenced in a study of T cell changes during pregnancy in multiple sclerosis. The protocol was immunoSEQ multiplex PCR, while the TCRdb copy is restricted to in-frame clones and leaves out a portion. The data hold roughly 74,000 clones, with roughly nine tenths observed a single time. The starting material was peripheral blood, obtained before pregnancy. Receptors originate from a female donor with multiple sclerosis, enrolled in a pregnancy study.

This clone was recorded once. The V call is TRBV11-2, the J call TRBJ1-6; possible D gene TRBD1, 6 bases. Germline lookup yields CDR1 SGHAT and CDR2 FQNNGV. The V end was cut by 1 base, the J end by 8 bases, with 12 bases between. CDR3 length: 15 residues. For the CDR3, the DNA is TGTGCCAGCAGCTTAGCCGTGGGGGCGCATTCACCCCTCCACTTT. Its translation: CASSLAVGAHSPLHF. Full variable domain (outside the CDR3, taken from reference TRBV11-2 and TRBJ1-6): EAGVAQSPRYKIIEKRQSVAFWCNPISGHATLYWYQQILGQGPKLLIQFQNNGVVDDSQLPKDRFSAERLKGVDSTLKIQPAKLEDSAVYLCASSLAVGAHSPLHFGNGTRLTVT.

V and J are TRBV27 and TRBJ2-5; TRBD1 is a possible D gene (8 bases). V lost 2 bases, J lost 5 bases, and 18 bases lay in between. Germline assignment: CDR1 MNHEY and CDR2 SMNVEV (reference sequence). The CDR3 is 16 amino acids. CDR3 sequence: CASSLLNRGGVETQYF. The CDR3, as DNA: TGTGCCAGCAGTTTACTTAACAGGGGGGGCGTGGAGACCCAGTACTTC.

This clone was seen a single time. J is TRBJ1-1 and V is TRBV6-4; D remains ambiguous. Germline V gene sequence: CDR1 MRHNA, CDR2 SNTAGT. V was shortened by 0 bases and J by 2 bases, with 7 bases between the two germline ends. The CDR3 is 14 residues long. CDR3 bases: TGTGCCAGCAGTGACTCATCAGGAAACACTGAAGCTTTCTTT. Translation: CASSDSSGNTEAFF.

The rearrangement links TRBV5-6 to TRBJ1-1, with a tentative D call TRBD1 (6 bases). V lost 1 base and J 1 base, leaving 8 bases between the germline ends. Germline V gene data show CDR1 as SGHDT and CDR2 as YYEEEE. The CDR3 extends over 14 amino acids. The CDR3: CASSLLGGNTEAFF. The CDR3 coding sequence is TGTGCCAGCAGCTTGTTAGGGGGGAACACTGAAGCTTTCTTT.

DNA for the CDR3: TGTGCCAGTAGTATAAGTCCCGGCCTTAGCTACTACAATGAGCAGTTCTTC. Its translation: CASSISPGLSYYNEQFF. The V call is TRBV19, the J call TRBJ2-1; unclear D gene. This CDR3 has 17 residues. Per the germline V gene, CDR1 is LNHDA and CDR2 is SQIVND (reference sequence). V gave up 2 bases and J gave up 3 bases, with 17 bases separating them.

The chain carries TRBV19 and TRBJ1-2; D is unclear. V was pared by 5 bases and J by 3 bases, with 13 bases between. From germline, CDR1 is LNHDA and CDR2 SQIVND (reference sequence). The CDR3 runs to 14 residues. CDR3 DNA: TGTGCCAGTAGTTTTTCGGGAGGCGACTATGGCTACACCTTC. It is translated as CASSFSGGDYGYTF.

The V and J genes are TRBV6-5 and TRBJ2-3; the D gene is possibly TRBD2 (5 bases). The CDR3 is 16 amino acids. The V end was cut by 0 bases, the J end by 2 bases, with 12 bases between. From germline, CDR1 is MNHEY and CDR2 SVGAGI. The CDR3 nucleotides read TGTGCCAGCAGTTACTCGGGGAGTCCCCACACAGATACGCAGTATTTT. This sequence encodes CASSYSGSPHTDTQYF.

V and J are TRBV7-6 and TRBJ1-6; TRBD1 matches at 8 bases. The germline V gene encodes CDR1 SGHVS and CDR2 FNYEAQ. The ends lost 3 bases at V and 4 bases at J; junction bases unmatched: 8. The CDR3 has 17 amino acids. The DNA of the CDR3 is TGTGCCAGCAGCTTCTTCGGGACAGGCCGATATAATTCACCCCTCCACTTT. It is translated as CASSFFGTGRYNSPLHF. Complete variable domain (other parts from reference TRBV7-6 and TRBJ1-6): GAGVSQSPRYKVTKRGQDVALRCDPISGHVSLYWYRQALGQGPEFLTYFNYEAQQDKSGLPNDRFSAERPEGSISTLTIQRTEQRDSAMYRCASSFFGTGRYNSPLHFGNGTRLTVT.

The J gene is TRBJ1-5, the V gene TRBV2; D is possibly TRBD1 (5 bases). The V end was cut by 6 bases, the J end by 0 bases, with 12 bases between. The CDR3 consists of 15 residues. Germline values: CDR1 SNHLY, CDR2 FYNNEI. DNA for the CDR3: TGTGCCAGCAGCGGGGCGGGGGATAGCAATCAGCCCCAGCATTTT. Protein: CASSGAGDSNQPQHF.

This rearrangement joins TRBV7-9 to TRBJ2-3; D is perhaps TRBD2 (6 bases). From germline, CDR1 is SEHNR and CDR2 FQNEAQ (reference sequence). The CDR3 is made up of 15 amino acids. Trimming cost V 0 bases and J 0 bases, with 7 bases left between them. The CDR3 loop reads CASSLAGGSTDTQYF. The DNA of the CDR3 is TGTGCCAGCAGCTTAGCGGGGGGAAGCACAGATACGCAGTATTTT.

This clone was seen only once. The gene calls are TRBV2 and TRBJ2-5, with 10 bases aligning to TRBD2. V gave up 4 bases and J gave up 2 bases; unmatched junction bases: 4. This CDR3 is 15 amino acids long. The germline V gene encodes CDR1 SNHLY and CDR2 FYNNEI. CDR3 sequence: CASSGTSGSQETQYF. The CDR3 region has the DNA TGTGCCAGCAGTGGGACTAGCGGCTCTCAAGAGACCCAGTACTTC.